This T cell receptor beta chain was captured by sequencing in a study of shared T cell receptors in the human thymus. The CDR3 extends over 16 amino acids. From germline, CDR1 is MDHEN and CDR2 SYDVKM. Trimming took 1 base from V and 6 from J; bases not matched to a gene: 8. Sequencing was performed with immunoSEQ multiplex PCR; in TCRdb, only in-frame clones are kept and a portion is missing. Counted here are under 850,000 clones, around 89% occurring once; the ten biggest clones make up 0.0095% to 0.013%. Separately, the same data were catalogued under a study of human thymus T cells.

The chain joins TRBV28 to TRBJ2-1; 8 nucleotides align to TRBD2. The sequencing input was thymocytes. The TCR sequence derives from a boy under two years old with a congenital heart defect. The CDR3 nucleotides read TGTGCCAGCAGTTTATCCGGGGCGGGAGGAGTCAATGAGCAGTTCTTC. As protein: CASSLSGAGGVNEQFF.